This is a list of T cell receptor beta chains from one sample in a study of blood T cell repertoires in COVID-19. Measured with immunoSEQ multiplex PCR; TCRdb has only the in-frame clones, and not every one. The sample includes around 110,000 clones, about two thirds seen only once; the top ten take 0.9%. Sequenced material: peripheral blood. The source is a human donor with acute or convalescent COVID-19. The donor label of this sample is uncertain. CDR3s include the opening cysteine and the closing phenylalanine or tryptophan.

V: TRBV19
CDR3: CASGLAGGRQYF

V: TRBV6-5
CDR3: CASSYVQNYGYTF

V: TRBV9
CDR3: CASSVGSLGTDTQYF

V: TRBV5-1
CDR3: CASHGPQYF

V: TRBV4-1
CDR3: CASSQLLRGIGNTIYF

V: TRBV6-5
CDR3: CASRLNRGRQETQYF

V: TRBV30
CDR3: CAWGQSSGPLHF

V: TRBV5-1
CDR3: CASSLVRSSGYEQYF

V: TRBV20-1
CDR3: CSASHYLQETQYF

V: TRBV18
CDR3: CASSPYLGRNTEAFF

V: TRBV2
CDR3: CASRRPRTGDEKLFF

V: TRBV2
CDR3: CASSGFKSGQLYSNQPQHF

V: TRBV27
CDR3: CASSWRGVSDTQYF

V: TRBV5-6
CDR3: CASSLGDQTPNYGYTF

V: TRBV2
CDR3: CASSDQTARYNSPLHF

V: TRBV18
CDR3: CASSPSEIRGGYTF

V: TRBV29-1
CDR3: CSVVGSDTGGRWAYEQYF

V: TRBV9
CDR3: CASSSWDSNRGTF

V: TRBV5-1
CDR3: CASSLGSGVYEQYF

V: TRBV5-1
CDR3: CASSAGQGGNTIYF

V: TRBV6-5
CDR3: CASSRQGRLGGELFF

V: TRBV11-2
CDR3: CASSLGTLYNSPLHF

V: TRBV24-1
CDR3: CATSDLRLPYILAGGYNEQFF

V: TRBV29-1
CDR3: CSVRRDREGGYTF

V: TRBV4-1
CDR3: CASSQDLPGGNMIYEKLFF

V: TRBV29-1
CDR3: CSAANRVGSYEQYF

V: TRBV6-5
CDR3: CASSYRDSYNEQFF

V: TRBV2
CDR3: CASSAWGDTGELFF

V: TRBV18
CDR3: CASSRSTSGGDTQYF

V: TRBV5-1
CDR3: CASSLETGANYGYTF